What follows is one T cell receptor (beta chain) and its context. This specimen comes from a study of preoperative IRX-2 immunotherapy in early breast cancer. Treatment here: preoperative locoregional IRX-2 cytokine immunotherapy. Clones were read by immunoSEQ multiplex PCR, and TCRdb kept only the in-frame ones, dropping some. This table holds 30,000 to 45,000 clones, 82% found once. The length of the CDR3 is 16 residues. Per germline, CDR1 MNHGY and CDR2 SAAAGT. The V and J ends lost 2 bases and 5 bases, in that order; junction bases with no gene match: 8. This receptor was obtained from a human donor with breast cancer. The sequencing used lymph node tissue, collected after IRX-2 immunotherapy. J is TRBJ1-4 and V is TRBV6-8; 7 bases match TRBD1. CDR3 residues: CASSYPTGSGNEKLFF. The CDR3 DNA reads TGTGCCAGCAGTTACCCGACAGGGTCTGGAAATGAAAAACTGTTTTTT.